This entry is about one TCR beta chain. Its specificity is not known. The sample belongs to a study of neoadjuvant nivolumab and ipilimumab in lung cancer. Notes on the study in general: Only a single major-pathologic-response sample was available for clonality analysis. A small number of samples were TCR sequenced. Only two of four nivolumab-treated tumors gained richness and clonality by surgery.

Germline-derived CDR1 and CDR2 are MGHRA and YSYEKL. The CDR3 is 14 amino acids. The V and J ends lost 3 bases and 4 bases respectively, with 12 bases between them. Using immunoSEQ multiplex PCR, the repertoire was profiled, and TCRdb retains in-frame clones only, with some absent. This table has about 25,000 clones, approximately 85% appearing once. This TCR was recovered from an adult with non-small cell lung cancer. The material was tumor tissue, obtained after neoadjuvant nivolumab, alone or with ipilimumab, at or shortly before surgery. The V call is TRBV4-1, the J call TRBJ1-1; a possible D gene is TRBD1 (5 bases). The CDR3: CASSHFERGTEAFF. DNA for the CDR3: TGCGCCAGCAGCCACTTTGAAAGGGGCACTGAAGCTTTCTTT.